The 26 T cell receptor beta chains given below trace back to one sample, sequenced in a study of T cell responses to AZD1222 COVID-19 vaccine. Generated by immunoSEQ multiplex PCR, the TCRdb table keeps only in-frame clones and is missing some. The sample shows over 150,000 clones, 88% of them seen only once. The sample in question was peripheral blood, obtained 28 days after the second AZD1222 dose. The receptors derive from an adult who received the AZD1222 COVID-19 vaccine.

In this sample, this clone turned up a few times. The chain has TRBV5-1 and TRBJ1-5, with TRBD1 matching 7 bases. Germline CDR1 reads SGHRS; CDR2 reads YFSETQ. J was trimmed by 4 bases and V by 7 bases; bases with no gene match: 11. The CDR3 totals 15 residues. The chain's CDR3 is CASAPGQQGNQPQHF. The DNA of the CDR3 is TGCGCCAGCGCTCCGGGACAGCAGGGGAATCAGCCCCAGCATTTT.

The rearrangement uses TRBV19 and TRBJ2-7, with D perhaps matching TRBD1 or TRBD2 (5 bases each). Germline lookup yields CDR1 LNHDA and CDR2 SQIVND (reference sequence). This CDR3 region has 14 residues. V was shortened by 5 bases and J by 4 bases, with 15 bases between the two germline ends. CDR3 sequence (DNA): TGTGCCAGTAGTCCAGGGACGATCACTTACGAGCAGTACTTC. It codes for CASSPGTITYEQYF.

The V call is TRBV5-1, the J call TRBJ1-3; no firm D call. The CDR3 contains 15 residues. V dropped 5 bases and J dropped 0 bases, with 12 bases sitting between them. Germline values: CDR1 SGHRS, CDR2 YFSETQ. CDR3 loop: CASSLTVNSGNTIYF. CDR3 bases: TGCGCCAGCAGTCTGACGGTGAACTCTGGAAACACCATATATTTT.

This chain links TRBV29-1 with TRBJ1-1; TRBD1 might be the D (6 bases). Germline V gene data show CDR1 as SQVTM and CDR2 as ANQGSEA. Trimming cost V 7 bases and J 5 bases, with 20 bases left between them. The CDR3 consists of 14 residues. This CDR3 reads CSAGGGASRTEAFF. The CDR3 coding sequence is TGCAGCGCCGGCGGGGGGGCTAGTAGGACTGAAGCTTTCTTT.

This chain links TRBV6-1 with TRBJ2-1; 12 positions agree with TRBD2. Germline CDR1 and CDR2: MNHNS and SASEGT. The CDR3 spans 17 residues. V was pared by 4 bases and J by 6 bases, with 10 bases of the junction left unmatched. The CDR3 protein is CASSVWTGLAGPNEQFF. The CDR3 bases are TGTGCCAGCAGTGTTTGGACCGGACTAGCGGGACCCAATGAGCAGTTCTTC.

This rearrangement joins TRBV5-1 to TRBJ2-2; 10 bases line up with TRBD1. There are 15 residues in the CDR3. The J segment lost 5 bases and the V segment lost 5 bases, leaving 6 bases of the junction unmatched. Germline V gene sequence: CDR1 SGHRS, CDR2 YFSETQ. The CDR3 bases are TGCGCCAGCAGACCCGGGACAGGGGTAACCGGGGAGCTGTTTTTT. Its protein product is CASRPGTGVTGELFF. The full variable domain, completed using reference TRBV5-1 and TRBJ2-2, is KAGVTQTPRYLIKTRGQQVTLSCSPISGHRSVSWYQQTPGQGLQFLFEYFSETQRNKGNFPGRFSGRQFSNSRSEMNVSTLELGDSALYLCASRPGTGVTGELFFGEGSRLTVL.

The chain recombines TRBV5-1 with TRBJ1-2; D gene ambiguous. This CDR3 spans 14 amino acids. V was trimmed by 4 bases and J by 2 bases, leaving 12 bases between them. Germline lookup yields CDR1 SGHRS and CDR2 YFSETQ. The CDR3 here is CASSPGERNYGYTF. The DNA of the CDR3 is TGCGCCAGCAGCCCCGGTGAGCGAAACTATGGCTACACCTTC.

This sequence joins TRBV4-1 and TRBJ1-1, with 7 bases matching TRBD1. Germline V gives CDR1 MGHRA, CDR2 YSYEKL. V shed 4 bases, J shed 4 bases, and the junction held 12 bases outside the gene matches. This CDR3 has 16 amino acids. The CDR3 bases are TGCGCCAGCAGCCCCCAGGGACAGTCCTCGAGCACTGAAGCTTTCTTT. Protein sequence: CASSPQGQSSSTEAFF.

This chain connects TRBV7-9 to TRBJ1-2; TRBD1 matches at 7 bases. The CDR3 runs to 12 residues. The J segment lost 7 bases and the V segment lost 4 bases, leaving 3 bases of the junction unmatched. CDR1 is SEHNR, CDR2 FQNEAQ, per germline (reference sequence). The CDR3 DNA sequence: TGTGCCAGCAGCTATACAGGGGTTGGCTACACCTTC. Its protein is CASSYTGVGYTF.

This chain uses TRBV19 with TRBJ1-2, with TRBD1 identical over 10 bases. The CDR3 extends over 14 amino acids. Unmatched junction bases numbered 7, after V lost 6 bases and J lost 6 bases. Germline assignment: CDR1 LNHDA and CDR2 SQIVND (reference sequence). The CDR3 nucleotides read TGTGCCAGTAGGTACCGGGACAGGGGCAATGGCTACACCTTC. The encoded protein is CASRYRDRGNGYTF. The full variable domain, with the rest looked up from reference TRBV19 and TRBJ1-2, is DGGITQSPKYLFRKEGQNVTLSCEQNLNHDAMYWYRQDPGQGLRLIYYSQIVNDFQKGDIAEGYSVSREKKESFPLTVTSAQKNPTAFYLCASRYRDRGNGYTFGSGTRLTVV.

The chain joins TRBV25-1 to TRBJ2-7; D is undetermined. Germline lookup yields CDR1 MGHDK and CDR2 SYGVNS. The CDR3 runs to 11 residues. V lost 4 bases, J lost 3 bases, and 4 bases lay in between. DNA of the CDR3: TGTGCCAGCAGTGGTCTCTACGAGCAGTACTTC. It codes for CASSGLYEQYF.

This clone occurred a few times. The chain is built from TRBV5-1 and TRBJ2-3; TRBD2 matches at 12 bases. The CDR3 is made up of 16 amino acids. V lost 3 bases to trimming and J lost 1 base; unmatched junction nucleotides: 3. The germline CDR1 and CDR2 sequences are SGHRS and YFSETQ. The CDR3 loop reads CASSYLAGGGTDTQYF. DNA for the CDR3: TGCGCCAGCAGCTACCTAGCGGGGGGGGGCACAGATACGCAGTATTTT.

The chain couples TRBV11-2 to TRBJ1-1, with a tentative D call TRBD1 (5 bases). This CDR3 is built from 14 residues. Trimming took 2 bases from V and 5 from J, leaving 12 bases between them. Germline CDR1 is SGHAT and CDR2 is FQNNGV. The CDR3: CASSLQGKITEAFF. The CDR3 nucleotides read TGTGCCAGCAGCTTACAGGGAAAAATAACTGAAGCTTTCTTT.

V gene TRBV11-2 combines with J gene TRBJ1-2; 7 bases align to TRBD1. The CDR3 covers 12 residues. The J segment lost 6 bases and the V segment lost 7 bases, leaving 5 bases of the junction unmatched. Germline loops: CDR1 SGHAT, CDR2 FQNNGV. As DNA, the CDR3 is TGTGCCAGCACCAGACAGGGCCATGGCTACACCTTC. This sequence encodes CASTRQGHGYTF. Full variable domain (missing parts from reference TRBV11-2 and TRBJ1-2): EAGVAQSPRYKIIEKRQSVAFWCNPISGHATLYWYQQILGQGPKLLIQFQNNGVVDDSQLPKDRFSAERLKGVDSTLKIQPAKLEDSAVYLCASTRQGHGYTFGSGTRLTVV.

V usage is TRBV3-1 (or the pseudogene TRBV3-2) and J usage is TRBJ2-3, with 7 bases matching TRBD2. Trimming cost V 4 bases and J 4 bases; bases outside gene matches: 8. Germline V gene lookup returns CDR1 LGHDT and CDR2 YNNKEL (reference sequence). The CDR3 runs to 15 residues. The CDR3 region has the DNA TGTGCCAGCAGCCCAAAACGGGGGGTCTCAGATACGCAGTATTTT. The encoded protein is CASSPKRGVSDTQYF.

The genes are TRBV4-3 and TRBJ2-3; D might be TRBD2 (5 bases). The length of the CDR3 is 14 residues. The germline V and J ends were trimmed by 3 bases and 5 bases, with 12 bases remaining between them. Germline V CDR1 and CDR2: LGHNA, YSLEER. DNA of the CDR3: TGCGCCAGCAGCCAGCCCGGACTTATAGATACGCAGTATTTT. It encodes CASSQPGLIDTQYF.

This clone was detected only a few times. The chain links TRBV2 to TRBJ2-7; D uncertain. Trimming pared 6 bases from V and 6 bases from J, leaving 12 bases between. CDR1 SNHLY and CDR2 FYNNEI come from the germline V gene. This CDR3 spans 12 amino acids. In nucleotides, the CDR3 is TGTGCCAGCAGAGGGATGAGTCCCGAGCAGTACTTC. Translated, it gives CASRGMSPEQYF.

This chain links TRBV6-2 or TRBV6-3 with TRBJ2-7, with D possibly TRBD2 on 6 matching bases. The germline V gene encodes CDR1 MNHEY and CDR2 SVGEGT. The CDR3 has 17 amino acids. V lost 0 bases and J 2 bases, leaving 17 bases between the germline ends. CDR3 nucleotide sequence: TGTGCCAGCAGTTACTCCGCCCATCGCGGGGTTACCTACGAGCAGTACTTC. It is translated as CASSYSAHRGVTYEQYF.

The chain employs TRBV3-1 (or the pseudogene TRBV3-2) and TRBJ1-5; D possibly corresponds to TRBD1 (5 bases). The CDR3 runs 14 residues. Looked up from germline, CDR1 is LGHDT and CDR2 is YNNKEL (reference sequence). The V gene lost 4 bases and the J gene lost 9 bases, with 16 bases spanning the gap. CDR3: CASSPWGGHWPQHF. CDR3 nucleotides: TGTGCCAGCAGCCCATGGGGGGGTCATTGGCCCCAGCATTTT.

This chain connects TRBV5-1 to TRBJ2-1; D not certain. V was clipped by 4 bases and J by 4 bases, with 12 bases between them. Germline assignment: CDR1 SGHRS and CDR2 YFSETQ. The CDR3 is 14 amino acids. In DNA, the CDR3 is TGCGCCAGCAGCCCGGGTGACGAGTACAATGAGCAGTTCTTC. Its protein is CASSPGDEYNEQFF.

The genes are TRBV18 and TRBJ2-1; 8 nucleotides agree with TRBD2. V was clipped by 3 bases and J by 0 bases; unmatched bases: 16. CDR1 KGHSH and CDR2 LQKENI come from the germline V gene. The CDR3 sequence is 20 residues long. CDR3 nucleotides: TGTGCCAGCTCACCTCGGGATCGCCCCGAAGCGGGGGCCTCCTACAATGAGCAGTTCTTC. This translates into CASSPRDRPEAGASYNEQFF.

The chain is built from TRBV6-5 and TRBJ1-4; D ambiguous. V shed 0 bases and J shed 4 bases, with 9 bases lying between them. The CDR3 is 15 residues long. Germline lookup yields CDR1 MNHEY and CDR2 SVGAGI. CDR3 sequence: CASSYSRGSNEKLFF. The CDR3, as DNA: TGTGCCAGCAGTTACTCGCGGGGTAGTAATGAAAAACTGTTTTTT.

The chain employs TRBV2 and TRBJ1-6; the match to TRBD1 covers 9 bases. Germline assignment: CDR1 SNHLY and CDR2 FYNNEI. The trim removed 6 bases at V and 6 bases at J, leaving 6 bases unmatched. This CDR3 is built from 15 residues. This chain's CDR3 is CASRSEGQGNSPLHF. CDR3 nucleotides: TGTGCCAGCAGGTCGGAGGGACAGGGTAATTCACCCCTCCACTTT.

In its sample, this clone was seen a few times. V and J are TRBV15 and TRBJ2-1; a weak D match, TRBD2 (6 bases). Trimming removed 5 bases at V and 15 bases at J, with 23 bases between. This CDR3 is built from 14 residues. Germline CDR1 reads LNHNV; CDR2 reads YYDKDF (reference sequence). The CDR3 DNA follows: TGTGCCACCAGCGGGGGGTTAACGCCGGGACCGGGGTTCTTC. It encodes CATSGGLTPGPGFF.

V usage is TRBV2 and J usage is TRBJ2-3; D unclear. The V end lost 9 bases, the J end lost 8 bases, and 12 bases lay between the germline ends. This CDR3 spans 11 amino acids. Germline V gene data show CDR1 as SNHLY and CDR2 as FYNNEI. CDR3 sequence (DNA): TGTGCCAGGAGAGTGGGGATTACGCAGTATTTT. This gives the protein CARRVGITQYF.

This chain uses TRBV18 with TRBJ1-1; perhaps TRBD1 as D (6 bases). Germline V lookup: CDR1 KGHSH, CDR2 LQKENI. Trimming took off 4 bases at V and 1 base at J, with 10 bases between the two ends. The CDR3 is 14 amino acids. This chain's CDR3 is CASSQGTRNTEAFF. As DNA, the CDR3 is TGTGCCAGCTCACAAGGGACAAGGAACACTGAAGCTTTCTTT.